One and the same sample provided the 20 T cell receptor beta chains below, sequenced in a study of cytomegalovirus exposure and HLA in healthy donors. PCR was performed using 60 Vbeta and 13 Jbeta primers. Generated by immunoSEQ multiplex PCR, the TCRdb table keeps only in-frame clones and is missing some. This table holds roughly 150,000 clones, approximately 60% found once. What was sequenced was PBMCs. These receptors were obtained from a human donor in good health.

J is TRBJ2-1 and V is TRBV18; 12 nucleotides match TRBD2. In germline, CDR1 is KGHSH, CDR2 LQKENI. There are 16 residues in the CDR3. Trimming removed 0 bases from V and 7 bases from J; junction bases left unmatched: 4. Written as DNA, the CDR3 is TGTGCCAGCTCACCACCGCTAGCGGGAGGGCGGAATGAGCAGTTCTTC. Its translation is CASSPPLAGGRNEQFF.

The count of this clone is one. The rearrangement links TRBV28 to TRBJ2-3, with D uncertain. This CDR3 is built from 13 residues. Trimming left V 3 bases short and J 6 bases short, with 10 bases between. In germline, CDR1 is MDHEN, CDR2 SYDVKM. In nucleotides, the CDR3 is TGTGCCAGCAGTTTCCTGCTGGAGGATACGCAGTATTTT. This sequence encodes CASSFLLEDTQYF.

Only one count was recorded for this clone. V gene TRBV6-5 combines with J gene TRBJ2-3, with 8 bases lining up with TRBD2. The CDR3 is made up of 14 amino acids. CDR1 and CDR2 from the germline V gene are MNHEY and SVGAGI. The V and J ends lost 5 bases and 0 bases, in that order; junction bases with no gene match: 1. The chain's CDR3 is CASSRGRSTDTQYF. CDR3 coding DNA: TGTGCCAGCAGTCGCGGGAGGAGCACAGATACGCAGTATTTT.

The V gene is TRBV7-9, the J gene TRBJ1-3; D is uncertain. CDR1 is SEHNR, CDR2 FQNEAQ, per germline (reference sequence). The CDR3 covers 17 residues. V gave up 2 bases and J gave up 5 bases, with 19 bases separating them. Here the CDR3 reads CASSLPRPPRERNTIYF. CDR3 bases: TGTGCCAGCAGCTTACCCAGGCCACCCCGAGAGAGAAACACCATATATTTT.

The CDR3 loop is CSVIPGLAQYF. Here the CDR3 DNA reads TGCAGCGTCATACCGGGATTAGCGCAGTATTTT. The chain employs TRBV29-1 and TRBJ2-3; TRBD2 is a possible D gene (5 bases). The CDR3 contains 11 residues. The germline V gene encodes CDR1 SQVTM and CDR2 ANQGSEA. V gave up 6 bases and J gave up 10 bases, with 14 bases separating them.

This chain connects TRBV10-3 to TRBJ1-1; D uncertain. The germline V gene encodes CDR1 ENHRY and CDR2 SYGVKD. Trimming removed 11 bases at V and 3 bases at J, with 22 bases between. CDR3 length equals 15 residues. As DNA, the CDR3 is TGTGCCTCCACTCATGGGTCCTCGAGGGACACTGAAGCTTTCTTT. Its protein product is CASTHGSSRDTEAFF.

The sample holds a few counts of this clone. The J gene is TRBJ2-1, the V gene TRBV6-5, with D possibly TRBD2 on 6 matching bases. The germline gives CDR1 MNHEY, CDR2 SVGAGI. The CDR3 sequence is 15 residues long. The V gene lost 0 bases and the J gene lost 9 bases, with 15 bases spanning the gap. The CDR3 loop is CASSYSVKLAGEQFF. The CDR3 DNA follows: TGTGCCAGCAGTTACTCGGTCAAACTAGCTGGTGAGCAGTTCTTC.

The rearrangement uses TRBV21-1 and TRBJ2-5; the D segment call TRBD1 is taken from the table without a DNA check. TRBV21-1 is given as a pseudogene. This CDR3 spans 14 amino acids. CDR3 coding DNA: TGTGTCCAGCAGCCGGGACAGGGTCAAGAGACCCAGTACTTC. It codes for CVQQPGQGQETQYF.

V and J are TRBV19 and TRBJ2-7, with TRBD2 as a possible D gene (5 bases). The CDR3 runs 13 residues. Trimming cost V 10 bases and J 3 bases, with 16 bases left between them. The germline V gene has CDR1 LNHDA and CDR2 SQIVND (reference sequence). CDR3 DNA sequence: TGTGCCACCACTCGTGGGAGAGACTACGAGCAGTACTTC. This sequence encodes CATTRGRDYEQYF.

This clone was seen just once. This chain connects TRBV4-1 to TRBJ1-6; D is unresolved. V lost 4 bases and J lost 10, with 26 bases in between. Germline V gene lookup returns CDR1 MGHRA and CDR2 YSYEKL. The CDR3 runs 18 residues. Here the CDR3 DNA reads TGCGCCAGCAGCCCACTCACTCGGGAAGTGCAGAATGGCTCACCCCTCCACTTT. This codes for CASSPLTREVQNGSPLHF.

V gene TRBV5-4 combines with J gene TRBJ2-3, with 11 positions matching TRBD2. Germline values: CDR1 SGHNT, CDR2 YYREEE (reference sequence). The ends lost 2 bases at V and 4 bases at J; junction bases unmatched: 3. The CDR3 length is 15 residues. CDR3 protein: CASSLTSGSSDTQYF. The CDR3 DNA sequence: TGTGCCAGCAGCTTAACTAGCGGGAGTTCAGATACGCAGTATTTT.

The chain carries TRBV28 and TRBJ2-2, with D tentatively TRBD1 (6 bases). The CDR3 extends over 12 amino acids. Germline V gene sequence: CDR1 MDHEN, CDR2 SYDVKM. The germline V and J ends were trimmed by 8 bases and 7 bases, with 11 bases remaining between them. The CDR3 DNA reads as TGTGCCAGCCTTACAGGGCTCGGGGAGCTGTTTTTT. The encoded protein is CASLTGLGELFF.

The rearrangement uses TRBV5-4 and TRBJ2-3; 11 bases are shared with TRBD1. The germline gives CDR1 SGHNT, CDR2 YYREEE (reference sequence). This CDR3 is built from 16 residues. With 4 bases clipped from V and 3 bases from J, the junction kept 7 bases outside the gene matches. The CDR3, as DNA: TGTGCCAGCAGCCAACCCGGGACAGGGGGTACAGATACGCAGTATTTT. Translating gives CASSQPGTGGTDTQYF.

This clone is a singleton in its sample. The rearrangement links TRBV27 to TRBJ2-5; 7 bases match TRBD2. Looked up from germline, CDR1 is MNHEY and CDR2 is SMNVEV (reference sequence). CDR3 length: 17 residues. The trim removed 5 bases at V and 1 base at J, leaving 13 bases unmatched. DNA for the CDR3: TGTGCCAGCAGTCCAGGGTCACTAGCGAACCTCCAAGAGACCCAGTACTTC. It translates to CASSPGSLANLQETQYF.

The genes are TRBV10-2 and TRBJ1-1; D is perhaps TRBD1 (5 bases). The CDR3 is made up of 15 amino acids. Germline loops: CDR1 WSHSY, CDR2 SAAADI. Trimming removed 3 bases at V and 10 bases at J, with 21 bases between. The chain's CDR3 is CASSESTGAGRGAFF. CDR3 nucleotide sequence: TGCGCCAGCAGTGAATCGACGGGAGCTGGGAGGGGAGCTTTCTTT.

The gene calls are TRBV27 and TRBJ2-5; D ambiguous. The germline CDR1 and CDR2 sequences are MNHEY and SMNVEV (reference sequence). V was shortened by 3 bases and J by 2 bases, with 7 bases between the two germline ends. The CDR3 loop spans 13 amino acids. The CDR3 DNA reads TGTGCCAGCAGTTTTGCCCAGCAAGAGACCCAGTACTTC. Encoded protein: CASSFAQQETQYF.

The chain couples TRBV7-2 to TRBJ2-1; 7 bases match TRBD2. Germline V gives CDR1 SGHTA, CDR2 FQGNSA. With 0 bases clipped from V and 1 base from J, the junction kept 6 bases outside the gene matches. The CDR3 is 17 amino acids. This chain's CDR3 is CASSLAYSGRSYNEQFF. The CDR3, as DNA: TGTGCCAGCAGCTTAGCGTATTCCGGGAGGTCCTACAATGAGCAGTTCTTC.

The chain has TRBV28 and TRBJ1-2; unclear D gene. The CDR3 spans 10 residues. Germline CDR1 reads MDHEN; CDR2 reads SYDVKM. V lost 10 bases and J lost 8, with 11 bases in between. This chain's CDR3 is CATNYLGYTF. The CDR3 DNA sequence: TGTGCCACCAACTATTTAGGCTACACCTTC.

This clone was counted between two and nine times. The chain links TRBV4-3 to TRBJ2-7; 7 bases agree with TRBD2. Per germline, CDR1 LGHNA and CDR2 YSLEER. J gave up 2 bases and V 0 bases, and 10 bases lay outside the gene matches. The CDR3 consists of 17 residues. The CDR3 is CASSQDIGLAVPYEQYF. In DNA form, the CDR3 reads TGCGCCAGCAGCCAAGATATCGGGCTAGCGGTTCCCTACGAGCAGTACTTC.

The CDR3 loop is CASRRQGARSPLHF. The CDR3 bases are TGTGCCAGCAGGCGACAGGGGGCAAGGTCACCCCTCCACTTT. The V and J genes are TRBV28 and TRBJ1-6, with TRBD1 matching 10 bases. The CDR3 is 14 residues long. Per the germline V gene, CDR1 is MDHEN and CDR2 is SYDVKM. J was trimmed by 10 bases and V by 6 bases; bases with no gene match: 6. Drawing the rest from reference TRBV28 and TRBJ1-6, the complete variable domain is DVKVTQSSRYLVKRTGEKVFLECVQDMDHENMFWYRQDPGLGLRLIYFSYDVKMKEKGDIPEGYSVSREKKERFSLILESASTNQTSMYLCASRRQGARSPLHFGNGTRLTVT.